These T cell receptor beta chains were read from a single sample in a study of CD8 T cells in ankylosing spondylitis. MiXCR, applied by TCRdb to the 5' RACE reads, yields one record per CDR3 protein. Of approximately 250,000 distinct CDR3 sequences listed, 20% to 30% are singletons. The sample taken for sequencing was blood, either unsorted or a sorted T cell fraction (not recorded which). The receptor set was obtained from a male donor with ankylosing spondylitis or in good health (not recorded which). Each CDR3 is given with its conserved first and last residue. Each record gives: V gene, D gene, CDR3 protein. D genes are given only for firm matches.

V: TRBV18
D: TRBD2
CDR3: CASSRVKALAGGPDEQYF

V: TRBV20-1
D: NA
CDR3: CSASGRVYQPQHF

V: TRBV11-2
D: TRBD2
CDR3: CASSGGLAETQYF

V: TRBV20-1
D: NA
CDR3: CSAFASSMNTGELFF

V: TRBV9
D: NA
CDR3: CASSSVAPETQYF

V: TRBV20-1
D: NA
CDR3: CSARDKERYYEQYF

V: TRBV7-9
D: NA
CDR3: CASSLREPRGGYTF

V: TRBV5-5
D: NA
CDR3: CASSLVGGPDTQCF

V: TRBV5-1
D: NA
CDR3: CASSLAGAGSSYEQYF

V: TRBV4-2
D: NA
CDR3: CASSQARSGLFTGELFF

V: TRBV12-3/TRBV12-4
D: TRBD1
CDR3: CASREGTGSYEQYF

V: TRBV6-5
D: NA
CDR3: CASSFTTGTQPQHF

V: TRBV15
D: TRBD1
CDR3: CATSSRDRGDEQFF

V: TRBV28
D: NA
CDR3: CASSPSPGGDIQETQYF

V: TRBV29-1
D: NA
CDR3: CSVGHTGSGNTIYF

V: TRBV29-1
D: TRBD1
CDR3: CSVSISGTGGGYTF

V: TRBV20-1
D: TRBD1
CDR3: CSARVDRVLEKLFF

V: TRBV7-9
D: TRBD2
CDR3: CASSSSTSGTGELFF

V: TRBV5-1
D: NA
CDR3: CASSFSGRGTEAFF

V: TRBV24-1
D: NA
CDR3: CATSDLEGVGNEQFF

V: TRBV20-1
D: NA
CDR3: CSASVLKQYF

V: TRBV29-1
D: NA
CDR3: CSVEQGYEQYF

V: TRBV11-2
D: TRBD2
CDR3: CASSLLAGRYNEQFF

V: TRBV6-1
D: NA
CDR3: CASRTEYNSPLHF

V: TRBV5-4
D: NA
CDR3: CASSLYTREQFF

V: TRBV5-1
D: TRBD1
CDR3: CASSPGQLYGYTF

V: TRBV12-3/TRBV12-4
D: TRBD2
CDR3: CASSREGKATDTQYF

V: TRBV29-1
D: NA
CDR3: CSENSITRNGYTF

V: TRBV7-2
D: TRBD2
CDR3: CASSLGSGGPYEQYF

V: TRBV20-1
D: TRBD1
CDR3: CSATRRTGLNSPLHF

V: TRBV9
D: NA
CDR3: CASSVWTGGNEQFF

V: TRBV2
D: NA
CDR3: CASRAQENQPQHF

V: TRBV29-1
D: NA
CDR3: CSVEDWGSARSTKQETQYF

V: TRBV6-5
D: NA
CDR3: CASSRPSGEQYF

V: TRBV20-1
D: TRBD2
CDR3: CSARQAGASEGDTQYF

V: TRBV10-3
D: TRBD1
CDR3: CAISGGRQGQETQYF

V: TRBV3-1
D: NA
CDR3: CASSQSGPPREQYF

V: TRBV5-1
D: NA
CDR3: CASSLEPPSGGYEQYF

V: TRBV20-1
D: NA
CDR3: CSARAVRSQETQYF

V: TRBV20-1
D: NA
CDR3: CSARDFTYQETQYF

V: TRBV15
D: TRBD1
CDR3: CATTGGLNTEAFF

V: TRBV28
D: TRBD2
CDR3: CASSSYKTSGGTGELFF

V: TRBV5-1
D: NA
CDR3: CASKQGTGELFF

V: TRBV7-8
D: TRBD1
CDR3: CASSPAGQAYEQYF

V: TRBV12-3/TRBV12-4
D: TRBD1
CDR3: CASSPRRGQGHSPLHF

V: TRBV30
D: TRBD1
CDR3: CAWTFWDRAPDTQYF

V: TRBV20-1
D: TRBD2
CDR3: CSASSGGYNEQFF

V: TRBV5-5
D: NA
CDR3: CASSFIWYEQFF

V: TRBV5-1
D: TRBD1
CDR3: CASSQGTANTGELFF

V: TRBV6-5
D: NA
CDR3: CASSYSAGSYEQYF

V: TRBV2
D: NA
CDR3: CASGLHGQETQYF

V: TRBV4-2
D: NA
CDR3: CASSQGAGDTQYF

V: TRBV12-3/TRBV12-4
D: TRBD1
CDR3: CASSQRQGTPYEQYF

V: TRBV10-3
D: NA
CDR3: CAISDGGGDTQYF

V: TRBV28
D: NA
CDR3: CASSLGSAGSIEQYF